The next 22 T cell receptor beta chains were all read from a single sample in a study of identifying expanded T cells in peripheral blood. Libraries were prepared by immunoSEQ multiplex PCR; TCRdb keeps only in-frame clonotypes and omits some of them. The data contain tens of thousands of clones, 75% to 90% of them singletons. The specimen was blood. Every receptor here comes from a person aged 18-70 years in good health.

The rearrangement links TRBV18 to TRBJ2-2, with 7 bases that match TRBD1. V gave up 5 bases and J gave up 0 bases; unmatched junction bases: 3. Per the germline V gene, CDR1 is KGHSH and CDR2 is LQKENI. This CDR3 spans 15 amino acids. CDR3 protein: CASSWDRPNTGELFF. Here the CDR3 DNA reads TGTGCCAGCTCATGGGACAGACCGAACACCGGGGAGCTGTTTTTT.

V is TRBV29-1 and J is TRBJ1-1; TRBD1 matches at 7 bases. J was trimmed by 7 bases and V by 4 bases; bases with no gene match: 6. This CDR3 has 12 residues. CDR1 SQVTM and CDR2 ANQGSEA come from the germline V gene. The CDR3 DNA follows: TGCAGCGTTGCTGAACAGGGGATTGAAGCTTTCTTT. Translation gives CSVAEQGIEAFF.

The V gene is TRBV19, the J gene TRBJ2-2, with no clear D. Germline values: CDR1 LNHDA, CDR2 SQIVND (reference sequence). The CDR3 totals 14 residues. V lost 10 bases and J lost 4, with 16 bases in between. DNA of the CDR3: TGTGCCACCCTATCGGCCGGTGCCACCGGGGAGCTGTTTTTT. Translating gives CATLSAGATGELFF. Full variable domain (outside the CDR3, taken from reference TRBV19 and TRBJ2-2): DGGITQSPKYLFRKEGQNVTLSCEQNLNHDAMYWYRQDPGQGLRLIYYSQIVNDFQKGDIAEGYSVSREKKESFPLTVTSAQKNPTAFYLCATLSAGATGELFFGEGSRLTVL.

The V call is TRBV6-5, the J call TRBJ1-3, with 8 positions matching TRBD1. This CDR3 is 15 amino acids long. Losses at the gene ends were 5 bases for V and 11 bases for J; bases not matched to a gene: 14. Germline V gene lookup returns CDR1 MNHEY and CDR2 SVGAGI. The CDR3 spells CASSPIGQGLRAIYF. DNA of the CDR3: TGTGCCAGCAGTCCTATAGGACAGGGCCTGCGGGCCATATATTTT.

The rearrangement uses TRBV7-2 and TRBJ1-1; D unresolved. Per germline, CDR1 SGHTA and CDR2 FQGNSA. Trimming left V 6 bases short and J 4 bases short, with 9 bases between. The CDR3 length is 12 residues. The CDR3 here is CASSFSSTEAFF. For the CDR3, the DNA is TGTGCCAGCAGTTTCAGTTCCACTGAAGCTTTCTTT.

This clone came up a few times. The chain recombines TRBV7-8 with TRBJ2-7; no reliable D call. Trimming removed 3 bases from V and 0 bases from J, with 9 bases in between. Looked up from germline, CDR1 is SGHVS and CDR2 is FQNEAQ. The CDR3 extends over 14 amino acids. CDR3 nucleotide sequence: TGTGCCAGCAGCTTGGGCGACCTCTCCTACGAGCAGTACTTC. Amino acid sequence: CASSLGDLSYEQYF.

This chain uses TRBV9 with TRBJ1-2; D unclear. The V gene's germline CDR1 is SGDLS and CDR2 YYNGEE. Trimming shortened V by 4 bases and J by 4 bases, and 8 bases separated the two germline ends. CDR3 length equals 12 residues. CDR3 coding DNA: TGTGCCAGCAGCCCTCCGAGCTATGGCTACACCTTC. Translated, it gives CASSPPSYGYTF.

This clone was detected only once. The chain employs TRBV4-1 and TRBJ1-2; 10 nucleotides align to TRBD1. Germline CDR1 is MGHRA and CDR2 is YSYEKL. The CDR3 spans 13 residues. The junction had 2 bases not matched to a gene; V was cut back by 4 bases and J by 6 bases. The CDR3 nucleotides are TGCGCCAGCAGCCCAGGGACAGGGGATGGCTACACCTTC. This translates into CASSPGTGDGYTF.

V usage is TRBV6-6 and J usage is TRBJ1-6, with unresolved D. The CDR3 spans 14 residues. V shed 6 bases and J shed 0 bases, with 6 bases lying between them. Germline V gene data show CDR1 as MNHNY and CDR2 as SVGAGI (reference sequence). The CDR3 coding sequence is TGTGCCAGCAGCCCGAGCTCCTATAATTCACCCCTCCACTTT. Its protein product is CASSPSSYNSPLHF.

The chain carries TRBV7-2 and TRBJ1-2; TRBD1 might be the D (6 bases). The germline V gene has CDR1 SGHTA and CDR2 FQGNSA. V was pared by 5 bases and J by 0 bases, with 16 bases between. This CDR3 comprises 16 residues. The CDR3 nucleotides read TGTGCCAGCAGCCTCTTGACAGGCGGATCTAACTATGGCTACACCTTC. Translation: CASSLLTGGSNYGYTF.

The rearrangement links TRBV9 to TRBJ2-5; 8 bases agree with TRBD2. CDR1 SGDLS and CDR2 YYNGEE come from the germline V gene. The junction had 9 bases not matched to a gene; V was cut back by 4 bases and J by 4 bases. The CDR3 spans 15 residues. The CDR3 nucleotides are TGTGCCAGCAGCCCCGGGACTAGTCACCGAGAGACCCAGTACTTC. Its protein product is CASSPGTSHRETQYF.

This chain links TRBV14 with TRBJ1-1, with D unresolved. Trimming removed 4 bases from V and 10 bases from J, with 13 bases in between. From germline, CDR1 is SGHDN and CDR2 FVKESK. The CDR3 totals 12 residues. The CDR3 DNA reads TGTGCCAGCAGCCCCCGGGGAGGCCGAGCTTTCTTT. Its protein product is CASSPRGGRAFF. Using reference TRBV14 and TRBJ1-1 for the parts outside the CDR3, the full variable domain is EAGVTQFPSHSVIEKGQTVTLRCDPISGHDNLYWYRRVMGKEIKFLLHFVKESKQDESGMPNNRFLAERTGGTYSTLKVQPAELEDSGVYFCASSPRGGRAFFGQGTRLTVV.

V and J are TRBV27 and TRBJ2-2; 7 bases match TRBD1. With V trimmed by 6 bases and J by 4 bases, 11 bases remained unmatched. Germline lookup yields CDR1 MNHEY and CDR2 SMNVEV (reference sequence). The CDR3 covers 16 residues. The CDR3 sequence: CASRPYRGFVTGELFF. In DNA form, the CDR3 reads TGTGCCAGCAGGCCATACAGGGGCTTCGTCACCGGGGAGCTGTTTTTT.

This clone showed up just a few times. This CDR3 is CASSEMGQERGYTF. DNA of the CDR3: TGTGCCAGCAGTGAAATGGGACAGGAAAGAGGCTACACCTTC. The chain recombines TRBV6-1 with TRBJ1-2; 8 bases are a match to TRBD1. CDR1 is MNHNS, CDR2 SASEGT, per germline. Trimming at V came to 2 bases and at J to 8 bases, leaving 7 bases not matched to a gene. There are 14 residues in the CDR3.

This clone was seen a handful of times. The chain employs TRBV4-2 and TRBJ1-1, with D possibly being TRBD1 (6 bases). The CDR3 spans 15 residues. With 1 base removed from V and 3 bases from J, the gap between germline ends came to 12 bases. Germline V gene sequence: CDR1 LGHNA, CDR2 YNFKEQ. CDR3 sequence (DNA): TGTGCCAGCAGCCAAGCCCAGGGGCGGGACACTGAAGCTTTCTTT. Its protein product is CASSQAQGRDTEAFF.

The CDR3 loop is CASSPQGLWDSISYNEQFF. The CDR3 nucleotides are TGTGCCAGCAGCCCACAGGGGTTGTGGGACAGCATCTCCTACAATGAGCAGTTCTTC. The rearrangement joins TRBV11-2 to TRBJ2-1, with TRBD1 matching 7 bases. This CDR3 is built from 19 residues. Germline trimming cut 5 bases from V and 0 bases from J; bases unmatched to any gene: 16. Germline CDR1 and CDR2: SGHAT and FQNNGV.

The chain carries TRBV7-2 and TRBJ2-1, with D possibly being TRBD1 (5 bases). The CDR3 is made up of 15 amino acids. The germline V gene has CDR1 SGHTA and CDR2 FQGNSA. V was trimmed by 4 bases and J by 9 bases, leaving 19 bases between them. The CDR3 spells CASSSQGRIGIEQFF. In nucleotides, the CDR3 is TGTGCCAGCAGCTCTCAGGGAAGGATCGGCATTGAGCAGTTCTTC. The full variable domain, its missing parts supplied by reference TRBV7-2 and TRBJ2-1, is GAGVSQSPSNKVTEKGKDVELRCDPISGHTALYWYRQSLGQGLEFLIYFQGNSAPDKSGLPSDRFSAERTGGSVSTLTIQRTQQEDSAVYLCASSSQGRIGIEQFFGPGTRLTVL.

V usage is TRBV27 and J usage is TRBJ2-5, with TRBD2 matching 7 bases. CDR1 and CDR2 from the germline V gene are MNHEY and SMNVEV (reference sequence). This CDR3 is 14 amino acids long. The V and J ends lost 3 bases and 5 bases, in that order; junction bases with no gene match: 6. The CDR3 loop is CASSLGGGGETQYF. CDR3 in DNA: TGTGCCAGCAGTTTGGGGGGGGGAGGGGAGACCCAGTACTTC.

The chain has TRBV29-1 and TRBJ1-2; 7 nucleotides align to TRBD1. J was trimmed by 8 bases and V by 3 bases; bases with no gene match: 12. Germline V gives CDR1 SQVTM, CDR2 ANQGSEA. CDR3 size: 14 residues. The CDR3 nucleotides read TGCAGCGTTGAGGGACAGACCTCTTTGGGGGGCTACACCTTC. Its protein is CSVEGQTSLGGYTF.

V usage is TRBV5-1 and J usage is TRBJ1-1; 8 nucleotides agree with TRBD1. In germline, CDR1 is SGHRS, CDR2 YFSETQ. Trimming cost V 3 bases and J 8 bases; bases outside gene matches: 12. There are 15 residues in the CDR3. CDR3 sequence reads: CASSSWGQEGTEAFF. CDR3 nucleotides: TGCGCCAGCAGCTCGTGGGGACAGGAGGGAACGGAAGCTTTCTTT.

The rearrangement joins TRBV28 to TRBJ1-1; D not resolved. The CDR3 has 17 amino acids. V was trimmed by 7 bases and J by 1 base, leaving 22 bases between them. Germline lookup yields CDR1 MDHEN and CDR2 SYDVKM. In nucleotides, the CDR3 is TGTGCCAGCACCCAACCGTTGCTCAAAGGGCGGAACACTGAAGCTTTCTTT. Translation: CASTQPLLKGRNTEAFF.

This chain links TRBV4-3 with TRBJ1-2; weak D call: TRBD1 (5 bases). The V end was cut by 4 bases, the J end by 4 bases, with 13 bases between. Germline V gene sequence: CDR1 LGHNA, CDR2 YSLEER. The CDR3 sequence is 14 residues long. The CDR3 loop is CASSPPGTAYGYTF. CDR3 nucleotides: TGCGCCAGCAGCCCACCTGGGACGGCCTATGGCTACACCTTC.